Following are 31 T cell receptor beta chains from one sample sequenced in a study of blood T cell repertoires in COVID-19. The repertoire was sequenced with immunoSEQ multiplex PCR; TCRdb's copy has only in-frame clones and lacks some. This sample has about 350,000 clones; around 87% occur once, and the top ten carry about 5.2%. The sequenced sample was PBMCs or T cells enriched from blood (not recorded which). Source of these receptors: a woman in her twenties or thirties who had recovered from COVID-19.

The chain carries TRBV29-1 and TRBJ1-1; a weak D match, TRBD1 (6 bases). This CDR3 is built from 13 residues. The germline CDR1 and CDR2 sequences are SQVTM and ANQGSEA. V was trimmed by 7 bases and J by 3 bases, leaving 15 bases between them. The DNA for the CDR3 is TGCAGCGCAGGTGACAGGCAATACACTGAAGCTTTCTTT. This gives the protein CSAGDRQYTEAFF. The complete variable domain, with remaining parts taken from reference TRBV29-1 and TRBJ1-1, reads SAVISQKPSRDICQRGTSLTIQCQVDSQVTMMFWYRQQPGQSLTLIATANQGSEATYESGFVIDKFPISRPNLTFSTLTVSNMSPEDSSIYLCSAGDRQYTEAFFGQGTRLTVV.

This sequence joins TRBV27 and TRBJ2-5; tentative D call: TRBD2 (6 bases). The CDR3 extends over 13 amino acids. V dropped 3 bases and J dropped 3 bases, with 8 bases sitting between them. Germline V gene data show CDR1 as MNHEY and CDR2 as SMNVEV (reference sequence). The CDR3 is CASSFIAEETQYF. The CDR3 DNA reads TGTGCCAGCAGTTTTATAGCGGAAGAGACCCAGTACTTC.

The chain uses TRBV11-2 and TRBJ2-3, with TRBD2 as a possible D gene (6 bases). CDR1 and CDR2 (germline): SGHAT, FQNNGV. CDR3 length: 13 amino acids. Trimming stripped 10 bases from V and 2 bases from J, with 13 bases between. The CDR3 coding sequence is TGTGCCACCCGGCGGGGACTCACAGATACGCAGTATTTT. It encodes CATRRGLTDTQYF.

The chain employs TRBV6-5 and TRBJ1-1; 7 nucleotides line up with TRBD1. The CDR3 contains 15 residues. Looked up from germline, CDR1 is MNHEY and CDR2 is SVGAGI. With 0 bases clipped from V and 5 bases from J, the junction kept 6 bases outside the gene matches. The CDR3 DNA sequence: TGTGCCAGCAGTTACTCAGGGGGCGGGGGGACTGAAGCTTTCTTT. As protein: CASSYSGGGGTEAFF.

The gene calls are TRBV11-2 and TRBJ2-7; TRBD2 might be the D (5 bases). Trimming took off 5 bases at V and 3 bases at J, with 17 bases between the two ends. The CDR3 consists of 15 residues. Germline values: CDR1 SGHAT, CDR2 FQNNGV. In DNA form, the CDR3 reads TGTGCCAGCAGCCGGACTGATATCGGATTCTACGAGCAGTACTTC. Protein product: CASSRTDIGFYEQYF.

This chain links TRBV5-1 with TRBJ2-3; 10 nucleotides align to TRBD2. CDR3 length: 16 residues. Germline V gene data show CDR1 as SGHRS and CDR2 as YFSETQ. V was pared by 4 bases and J by 3 bases, with 8 bases of the junction left unmatched. This CDR3 reads CASSASGGPGTDTQYF. CDR3 nucleotides: TGCGCCAGCAGCGCTAGCGGGGGACCCGGGACAGATACGCAGTATTTT.

This rearrangement joins TRBV7-9 to TRBJ1-1; 8 bases line up with TRBD1. The CDR3 loop spans 14 amino acids. J lost 7 bases, V lost 2 bases, and 6 bases had no gene match. Germline V gene lookup returns CDR1 SEHNR and CDR2 FQNEAQ (reference sequence). CDR3 nucleotides: TGTGCCAGCAGCTTATTGTCGGGGACAGGTGAAGCTTTCTTT. Translation: CASSLLSGTGEAFF. Combining the CDR3 with reference TRBV7-9 and TRBJ1-1 gives the whole variable domain DTGVSQNPRHKITKRGQNVTFRCDPISEHNRLYWYRQTLGQGPEFLTYFQNEAQLEKSRLLSDRFSAERPKGSFSTLEIQRTEQGDSAMYLCASSLLSGTGEAFFGQGTRLTVV.

In this sample, this clone turned up once. The chain links TRBV19 to TRBJ1-6; TRBD1 might be the D (5 bases). The CDR3 has 16 amino acids. CDR1 and CDR2 (germline): LNHDA, SQIVND (reference sequence). V was shortened by 7 bases and J by 7 bases, with 20 bases between the two germline ends. CDR3 amino acids: CASNQPPGLQNSPLHF. In DNA, the CDR3 is TGTGCCAGTAACCAACCACCGGGACTGCAGAATTCACCCCTCCACTTT.

The rearrangement joins TRBV5-1 to TRBJ1-2; TRBD1 matches at 9 bases. The CDR3 is made up of 18 amino acids. Germline assignment: CDR1 SGHRS and CDR2 YFSETQ. With 3 bases clipped from V and 4 bases from J, the junction kept 16 bases outside the gene matches. The CDR3 loop reads CASSWTGTGSSSSYGYTF. The DNA for the CDR3 is TGCGCCAGCAGCTGGACCGGGACAGGGTCCTCCTCATCCTATGGCTACACCTTC.

The V gene is TRBV10-3, the J gene TRBJ1-1; no clear D gene. Germline V gene data show CDR1 as ENHRY and CDR2 as SYGVKD. The CDR3 sequence is 15 residues long. Trimming took off 0 bases at V and 8 bases at J, with 16 bases between the two ends. The CDR3, as DNA: TGTGCCATCAGTGAGTCGGCGGGAGGAGCCAGCGAAGCTTTCTTT. It encodes CAISESAGGASEAFF.

The chain is built from TRBV10-3 and TRBJ1-2; 8 nucleotides align to TRBD1. The CDR3 has 13 residues. J gave up 0 bases and V 9 bases, and 3 bases lay outside the gene matches. Germline assignment: CDR1 ENHRY and CDR2 SYGVKD. This CDR3 is CAIAQGANYGYTF. The CDR3 DNA follows: TGTGCCATTGCACAGGGGGCTAACTATGGCTACACCTTC.

This sequence joins TRBV2 and TRBJ2-6; weak D call: TRBD1 (6 bases). V gave up 3 bases and J gave up 0 bases, with 21 bases separating them. Germline-derived CDR1 and CDR2 are SNHLY and FYNNEI. The CDR3 is made up of 20 amino acids. The CDR3 loop is CASSDSPQGLRGSGANVLTF. For the CDR3, the DNA is TGTGCCAGCAGTGACTCGCCCCAGGGGCTTAGGGGCTCTGGGGCCAACGTCCTGACTTTC. Looking up the rest from reference TRBV2 and TRBJ2-6 gives the full variable domain: EPEVTQTPSHQVTQMGQEVILRCVPISNHLYFYWYRQILGQKVEFLVSFYNNEISEKSEIFDDQFSVERPDGSNFTLKIRSTKLEDSAMYFCASSDSPQGLRGSGANVLTFGAGSRLTVL.

The chain combines TRBV7-6 with TRBJ2-2; 14 positions match TRBD2. V trimming: 0 bases; J trimming: 4 bases; junction bases outside the gene matches: 7. This CDR3 spans 19 amino acids. Per the germline V gene, CDR1 is SGHVS and CDR2 is FNYEAQ. CDR3 sequence reads: CASSLAGLAGGMVTGELFF. CDR3 sequence (DNA): TGTGCCAGCAGCTTAGCTGGACTAGCGGGGGGTATGGTCACCGGGGAGCTGTTTTTT.

The chain recombines TRBV20-1 with TRBJ2-1; D not certain. Looked up from germline, CDR1 is DFQATT and CDR2 is SNEGSKA (reference sequence). The CDR3 totals 11 residues. V dropped 6 bases and J dropped 5 bases, with 8 bases sitting between them. The CDR3 DNA follows: TGCAGTGCCCGCGGCGACAATGAGCAGTTCTTC. It specifies CSARGDNEQFF.

The table lists this clone with a few counts. The J gene is TRBJ2-1, the V gene TRBV19; TRBD1 aligns across 10 bases. J gave up 7 bases and V 3 bases, and 6 bases lay outside the gene matches. This CDR3 has 15 amino acids. The V gene's germline CDR1 is LNHDA and CDR2 SQIVND (reference sequence). In DNA, the CDR3 is TGTGCCAGTAGTATCGGGGACAGGGGATGGAATGAGCAGTTCTTC. It specifies CASSIGDRGWNEQFF.

J is TRBJ1-2 and V is TRBV20-1; no firm D call. This CDR3 comprises 13 residues. Germline V gene data show CDR1 as DFQATT and CDR2 as SNEGSKA (reference sequence). V was cut by 3 bases and J by 6 bases, with 14 bases left in between. CDR3 DNA sequence: TGCAGTGCTAGTGGCCAGACTGAGGATGGCTACACCTTC. It encodes CSASGQTEDGYTF.

V and J are TRBV6-5 and TRBJ2-5; D remains ambiguous. This CDR3 has 11 residues. The ends were cut back, 4 bases at V and 5 bases at J, with 5 bases in the middle. Looked up from germline, CDR1 is MNHEY and CDR2 is SVGAGI. The CDR3 bases are TGTGCCAGCAGTTCCAGGGAGACCCAGTACTTC. Protein: CASSSRETQYF.

The chain is built from TRBV19 and TRBJ2-1; D may be TRBD1 (6 bases). V was trimmed by 5 bases and J by 6 bases, leaving 20 bases between them. The germline gives CDR1 LNHDA, CDR2 SQIVND (reference sequence). The CDR3 loop spans 16 amino acids. CDR3 loop: CASSGTTGSFRNEQFF. CDR3 DNA sequence: TGTGCCAGTAGTGGGACCACAGGGTCGTTTCGCAATGAGCAGTTCTTC.

The chain joins TRBV7-2 to TRBJ2-5; maybe TRBD2 (6 bases). Germline V gives CDR1 SGHTA, CDR2 FQGNSA. CDR3 length equals 14 residues. Deletions cut 5 bases from V and 1 base from J, with 11 bases between. The CDR3, as DNA: TGTGCCAGCAGCGTGAGCGGGCCCCAAGAGACCCAGTACTTC. Encoded protein: CASSVSGPQETQYF.

The V and J genes are TRBV18 and TRBJ2-2; maybe TRBD1 (5 bases). The CDR3 totals 16 residues. Between the trimmed V and J ends, which lost 4 bases and 6 bases, there was a span of 18 bases. CDR1 is KGHSH, CDR2 LQKENI, per germline. The CDR3 loop reads CASSLRQKPGPGELFF. The CDR3 DNA reads TGTGCCAGCTCACTACGACAGAAGCCCGGTCCCGGGGAGCTGTTTTTT.

The rearrangement links TRBV4-1 to TRBJ2-7, with TRBD1 matching over 12 bases. The CDR3 extends over 15 amino acids. V shed 4 bases and J 3 bases; nucleotides not matched to a gene: 4. Germline lookup yields CDR1 MGHRA and CDR2 YSYEKL. This CDR3 is CASSRGQGADYEQYF. The CDR3 coding sequence is TGCGCCAGCAGCCGGGGACAGGGGGCAGACTACGAGCAGTACTTC.

CDR3 sequence: CATRARRGQETQYF. The DNA of the CDR3 is TGTGCCACAAGGGCCCGGAGGGGTCAAGAGACCCAGTACTTC. The rearrangement links TRBV6-6 to TRBJ2-5; the D gene is possibly TRBD2 (6 bases). The CDR3 sequence is 14 residues long. The ends were cut back, 10 bases at V and 2 bases at J, with 17 bases in the middle. From germline, CDR1 is MNHNY and CDR2 SVGAGI (reference sequence).

The V and J genes are TRBV5-4 and TRBJ1-1, with a weak D call TRBD1 (6 bases). CDR1 is SGHNT, CDR2 YYREEE, per germline (reference sequence). The V end lost 4 bases, the J end lost 5 bases, and 15 bases lay between the germline ends. The CDR3 totals 14 residues. CDR3 sequence: CASSARGTITEAFF. CDR3 DNA: TGTGCCAGCAGCGCCAGGGGTACGATTACTGAAGCTTTCTTT.

The genes are TRBV2 and TRBJ1-1; 7 positions agree with TRBD1. Trimming took 5 bases from V and 4 from J; bases not matched to a gene: 7. CDR1 and CDR2 from the germline V gene are SNHLY and FYNNEI. This CDR3 comprises 14 residues. The CDR3 loop reads CASSRQGLGTEAFF. CDR3 DNA sequence: TGTGCCAGCAGTCGACAGGGTCTGGGCACTGAAGCTTTCTTT.

The V gene is TRBV2, the J gene TRBJ2-7; TRBD1 aligns across 7 bases. The length of the CDR3 is 16 residues. V was pared by 3 bases and J by 6 bases, with 14 bases of the junction left unmatched. The germline V gene encodes CDR1 SNHLY and CDR2 FYNNEI. The CDR3 protein is CASSDRSAGGIGEQYF. CDR3 coding DNA: TGTGCCAGCAGTGACAGGTCGGCAGGGGGAATCGGCGAGCAGTACTTC. Full variable domain (rest looked up from reference TRBV2 and TRBJ2-7): EPEVTQTPSHQVTQMGQEVILRCVPISNHLYFYWYRQILGQKVEFLVSFYNNEISEKSEIFDDQFSVERPDGSNFTLKIRSTKLEDSAMYFCASSDRSAGGIGEQYFGPGTRLTVT.

The rearrangement links TRBV10-3 to TRBJ2-1; 11 nucleotides match TRBD2. The CDR3 is 16 residues long. The V and J ends lost 4 bases and 0 bases, in that order; junction bases with no gene match: 2. Looked up from germline, CDR1 is ENHRY and CDR2 is SYGVKD. The CDR3 region is CAISGTSGSSYNEQFF. The CDR3 DNA reads as TGTGCCATCAGTGGGACTAGCGGGTCCTCCTACAATGAGCAGTTCTTC.

This chain connects TRBV30 to TRBJ2-2; D may be TRBD2 (5 bases). Trimming removed 1 base from V and 5 bases from J, with 14 bases in between. The CDR3 is 15 residues long. Germline loops: CDR1 GTSNPN, CDR2 SVGIG (reference sequence). CDR3 amino acids: CAWSGFGGRTGELFF. CDR3 nucleotides: TGTGCCTGGAGTGGGTTTGGAGGACGGACCGGGGAGCTGTTTTTT.

The V gene is TRBV28, the J gene TRBJ1-2, with no clear D. The CDR3 is 13 amino acids. V was clipped by 3 bases and J by 4 bases, with 9 bases between them. Germline-derived CDR1 and CDR2 are MDHEN and SYDVKM. CDR3 sequence (DNA): TGTGCCAGCAGTTTTTCGTGGAGCTATGGCTACACCTTC. It translates to CASSFSWSYGYTF.

This chain uses TRBV9 with TRBJ2-3; 8 bases are shared with TRBD2. From germline, CDR1 is SGDLS and CDR2 YYNGEE. The CDR3 totals 17 residues. V was clipped by 0 bases and J by 1 base; unmatched bases: 7. The CDR3 loop is CASSVGDRRGGTDTQYF. The CDR3 coding sequence is TGTGCCAGCAGCGTAGGGGATCGGCGGGGGGGCACAGATACGCAGTATTTT. Combining the CDR3 with reference TRBV9 and TRBJ2-3 gives the whole variable domain DSGVTQTPKHLITATGQRVTLRCSPRSGDLSVYWYQQSLDQGLQFLIQYYNGEERAKGNILERFSAQQFPDLHSELNLSSLELGDSALYFCASSVGDRRGGTDTQYFGPGTRLTVL.

V is TRBV29-1 and J is TRBJ2-1; 8 bases fit TRBD2. V was pared by 1 base and J by 15 bases, with 8 bases of the junction left unmatched. The CDR3 is 12 residues long. CDR1 and CDR2 from the germline V gene are SQVTM and ANQGSEA. The CDR3 DNA follows: TGCAGCGTTGAAGCCCAACGGGGGGGCTGGTTCTTC. Protein product: CSVEAQRGGWFF.

As for this clone: The same CDR3 can be traced to other DNA sequences in this sample. The chain uses TRBV4-3 and TRBJ1-1; D unclear. The CDR3 has 14 residues. The V end lost 0 bases, the J end lost 4 bases, and 9 bases lay between the germline ends. Germline CDR1 is LGHNA and CDR2 is YSLEER. Here the CDR3 DNA reads TGCGCCAGCAGCCAAGACAGAGGGTCCACTGAAGCTTTCTTT. It encodes CASSQDRGSTEAFF.